The clone carrying this T cell receptor beta chain has ten or more counts. What it binds is not known. Germline CDR1 is LGHNA and CDR2 is YSLEER. This CDR3 is built from 15 residues. With 2 bases clipped from V and 6 bases from J, the junction kept 8 bases outside the gene matches. One entry per CDR3 protein results from TCRdb running MiXCR on the 5' RACE reads. Of 90,000 to 130,000 distinct CDR3 sequences in the sample, under 9% were seen once. This record comes from a study of T cells after yellow fever vaccination. Study results and limitations: A small proportion of clonotypes was detected in both the CD4 and CD8 compartments.

Sequenced here: CD8+ T cells sorted from PBMCs, sampled 45 days after the yellow fever booster vaccination. This chain links TRBV4-3 with TRBJ2-3; 7 bases align to TRBD1. The clonotype was recovered from a man aged 25-45 years who received the YFV17D yellow fever vaccine. CDR3 protein: CASSQSRTGEDTQYF. The DNA of the CDR3 is TGCGCCAGCAGCCAAAGTCGCACAGGGGAGGATACGCAGTATTTT.